These T cell receptor beta chains were read from a single sample in a study of shared clonotypes between healthy human individuals. The method was immunoSEQ multiplex PCR; TCRdb's version includes in-frame clones alone and lacks a portion of them. The sample has 450,000 to 500,000 clones; almost 80% are singletons. The sequenced sample was PBMCs. The receptors come from a woman between 40 and 55 years old in good health. Some clones in this sample may be carry-over from other donors' samples. Each CDR3 is given with its conserved first and last residue. D genes are given only for firm matches. A clone size is listed for some rows: how often the clone was seen (once, few, many), or a class if it is expanded.

>TRBJ2-7|TRBV9|-|14|TRBD2
TGTGCCAGCAGCAGAAGCGGGAGGGTCTACGAGCAGTACTTC
CASSRSGRVYEQYF
>TRBJ2-5|TRBV5-6|-|16|TRBD2
TGTGCCAGCAGCCCTCTAGCGGGAGGGCGGGGGGAGACCCAGTACTTC
CASSPLAGGRGETQYF
>TRBJ2-5|TRBV5-1|many|16|-
TGCGCCAGCAGCTTGGCCTTCCGCGGCGGTATAGAGACCCAGTACTTC
CASSLAFRGGIETQYF
>TRBJ2-7|TRBV11-3|few|15|-
TGTGCCAGCAGTGAAGCCGGGGAGACCTCCTACGAGCAGTACTTC
CASSEAGETSYEQYF
>TRBJ1-5|TRBV18|few|14|TRBD1
TGTGCCAGCTCACAAGGGACAGCCTATCAGCCCCAGCATTTT
CASSQGTAYQPQHF
>TRBJ2-1|TRBV6-4|many|14|TRBD2
TGTGCCAGCTCCCTAGCGGGAGGGCCGAATGAGCAGTTCTTC
CASSLAGGPNEQFF
>TRBJ2-7|TRBV29-1|few|12|-
TGCAGCGTTATCACAGGGATGGGGGAGCAGTACTTC
CSVITGMGEQYF
>TRBJ2-7|TRBV7-2|-|10|-
TGTGCCAGCGGAACCTACGAGCAGTACTTC
CASGTYEQYF
>TRBJ2-1|TRBV25-1|-|14|-
TGTGCCAGCAAACGGGGTAGCTCCTACAATGAGCAGTTCTTC
CASKRGSSYNEQFF
>TRBJ2-2|TRBV9|-|14|TRBD1
TGTGCCAGTTCAGGGGGCGCAGGACACCGGGGGCTGTTTTTT
CASSGGAGHRGLFF
>TRBJ2-3|TRBV5-1|-|15|-
TGCGCCAGCAGCTTGGAGGGTAGGGGCACAGATACGCAGTATTTT
CASSLEGRGTDTQYF
>TRBJ2-1|TRBV30|-|13|TRBD2
TGTGCCTGGACGCTAGCGGGAGCCTATGAGCAGTTCTTC
CAWTLAGAYEQFF
>TRBJ2-7|TRBV7-8|-|16|-
TGTGCCAGCAGCTTCTCTCCACTCCAGCTCCGTGACGAGCAGTACTTC
CASSFSPLQLRDEQYF
>TRBJ2-2|TRBV7-9|-|14|-
TGTGCCAGCAGCGTCGTGCAGGGGACCGGGGAGCTGTTTTTT
CASSVVQGTGELFF
>TRBJ2-7|TRBV7-9|-|16|TRBD2
TGTGCCAGCAGTCCCGGTCGGCTAGCGGAAGGCTACGAGCAGTACTTC
CASSPGRLAEGYEQYF
>TRBJ2-1|TRBV5-1|-|14|-
TGCGCCAGCAGCTCGTCGAGCTCCTACAATGAGCAGTTCTTC
CASSSSSSYNEQFF
>TRBJ2-7|TRBV20-1|-|11|-
TGCAGTGCCCCCAGCTCCTACGAGCAGTACTTC
CSAPSSYEQYF
>TRBJ1-5|TRBV2|-|15|TRBD1
TGTGCCAGCAGCCTAAGACAGGGTATCGATCAGCCCCAGCATTTT
CASSLRQGIDQPQHF
>TRBJ2-7|TRBV10-3|-|14|-
TGTGCCATCAGTCCTAGCCTTGCCGTCTACGAGCAGTACTTC
CAISPSLAVYEQYF
>TRBJ2-1|TRBV7-3|-|15|TRBD2
TGTGCCAGCAGCTTCGGAACTAGCGGTTACAATGAGCAGTTCTTC
CASSFGTSGYNEQFF
>TRBJ2-1|TRBV6-1|-|15|-
TGTGCCAGCAGTGAAGCGGGAGGGGGAAGTTCTGAGCAGTTCTTC
CASSEAGGGSSEQFF
>TRBJ2-5|TRBV5-1|-|17|-
TGCGCCAGCAGCTTGGGGGTCAGGTTGCTATACCAAGAGACCCAGTACTTC
CASSLGVRLLYQETQYF
>TRBJ2-7|TRBV28|-|15|TRBD2
TGTGCCAGCAGACCCGGGACTAGCGGGATCTCCGAGCAGTACTTC
CASRPGTSGISEQYF
>TRBJ2-7|TRBV29-1|-|13|TRBD1
TGCAGCGCGATGGACAGGGCTTCCTACGAGCAGTACTTC
CSAMDRASYEQYF
>TRBJ2-2|TRBV4-2|once|18|TRBD2
TGTGCCAGCAGCCCGGGGACTAGCGGGACCGAAAACACCGGGGAGCTGTTTTTT
CASSPGTSGTENTGELFF
>TRBJ1-4|TRBV19|few|15|-
TGTGCCAGTAGTGACCGAACCTCAACTAATGAAAAACTGTTTTTT
CASSDRTSTNEKLFF
>TRBJ2-3|TRBV20-1|-|11|-
TGCAGTGCTCCCAACCCAGATACGCAGTATTTT
CSAPNPDTQYF
>TRBJ1-2|TRBV15|-|14|-
TGTGCCACCAGCAGAGATCAAGGGGCGTATGGCTACACCTTC
CATSRDQGAYGYTF
>TRBJ2-1|TRBV7-9|-|14|TRBD1
TGTGCCAGCAGTTGGACAGGGTCCGGTAATGAGCAGTTCTTC
CASSWTGSGNEQFF
>TRBJ1-2|TRBV6-5|-|12|-
TGTGCCAGCAGTTCCTCGGGCGGCGGCTACACCTTC
CASSSSGGGYTF
>TRBJ2-5|TRBV9|-|13|-
TGTGCCAGCAGCGTAGGGTTCCAAGAGACCCAGTACTTC
CASSVGFQETQYF
>TRBJ2-4|TRBV11-3|once|13|-
TGTGCCAGCAGCTTAAACCAGGAAAACATTCAGTACTTC
CASSLNQENIQYF
>TRBJ1-3|TRBV5-1|-|17|-
TGCGCCAGCAGCTTGGCGCCCGCAGGCACCTCTGGAAACACCATATATTTT
CASSLAPAGTSGNTIYF
>TRBJ2-7|TRBV15|-|16|TRBD1
TGTGCCACCAGCAGACATAGGACAGGGGGTCTGTACGAGCAGTACTTC
CATSRHRTGGLYEQYF
>TRBJ2-7|TRBV6-6|-|13|-
TGTGCCAGCAGTCCCGGGACCCCCTACGAGCAGTACTTC
CASSPGTPYEQYF
>TRBJ2-7|TRBV5-1|-|15|-
TGCGCCAGCAGCCTCCCCGGCACAAACCCCTACGAGCAGTACTTC
CASSLPGTNPYEQYF
>TRBJ2-5|TRBV6-5|-|13|-
TGTGCCAGCAGTTGGGGGGAGCAAGAGACCCAGTACTTC
CASSWGEQETQYF
>TRBJ2-2|TRBV27|-|14|-
TGTGCCAGCAGTTTAGTGGAGAACACCGGGGAGCTGTTTTTT
CASSLVENTGELFF
>TRBJ1-1|TRBV5-6|-|13|-
TGTGCCAGCAGCTGGGGAGGGGCCCGCCCGGCTTTCTTT
CASSWGGARPAFF
>TRBJ2-3|TRBV4-1|-|18|TRBD2
TGCGCCAGCAGCCAAGGGGGGATTAGGCGGGAGAGGTCAGATACGCAGTATTTT
CASSQGGIRRERSDTQYF
>TRBJ2-1|TRBV4-1|many|14|TRBD2
TGCGCCAGCAACTTTCCGGGGGGATCGAATGAGCAGTTCTTC
CASNFPGGSNEQFF
>TRBJ1-4|TRBV28|once|13|-
TGTGCCAGCAATCTGGGTTCTAATGAAAAACTGTTTTTT
CASNLGSNEKLFF
>TRBJ2-4|TRBV4-2|-|16|TRBD2
TGTGCCAGCTACAACTCGGGAGGCCCGGGGGGTGACATTCAGTACTTC
CASYNSGGPGGDIQYF
>TRBJ1-2|TRBV28|-|13|-
TGTGCCAGCAGTACCCTGGCGGTCTATGGCTACACCTTC
CASSTLAVYGYTF
>TRBJ2-1|TRBV30|-|14|TRBD2
TGTGCCTGGAAGAGGTGGGGGGGGATGGATGAGCAGTTCTTC
CAWKRWGGMDEQFF
>TRBJ2-5|TRBV5-4|-|13|-
TGTGCCAGCAGCTTGTTACCCCGAGAGACCCAGTACTTC
CASSLLPRETQYF
>TRBJ2-7|TRBV5-1|-|16|-
TGCGCCAGCAGCCTCACCCGGGACCGACCAACCTACGAGCAGTACTTC
CASSLTRDRPTYEQYF
>TRBJ1-2|TRBV6-4|-|14|-
TGTGCCAGCAGTGCGGGCCCAAAGGGGTATGGCTACACCTTC
CASSAGPKGYGYTF
>TRBJ2-7|TRBV18|-|14|TRBD2
TGTGCCAGCTCACCAGGGAGGGTGGCCTACGAGCAGTACTTC
CASSPGRVAYEQYF
>TRBJ2-7|TRBV11-2|once|15|-
TGTGCCAGCAGCTTAAGAACTATCCATAGCGGAGAGCAGTACTTC
CASSLRTIHSGEQYF